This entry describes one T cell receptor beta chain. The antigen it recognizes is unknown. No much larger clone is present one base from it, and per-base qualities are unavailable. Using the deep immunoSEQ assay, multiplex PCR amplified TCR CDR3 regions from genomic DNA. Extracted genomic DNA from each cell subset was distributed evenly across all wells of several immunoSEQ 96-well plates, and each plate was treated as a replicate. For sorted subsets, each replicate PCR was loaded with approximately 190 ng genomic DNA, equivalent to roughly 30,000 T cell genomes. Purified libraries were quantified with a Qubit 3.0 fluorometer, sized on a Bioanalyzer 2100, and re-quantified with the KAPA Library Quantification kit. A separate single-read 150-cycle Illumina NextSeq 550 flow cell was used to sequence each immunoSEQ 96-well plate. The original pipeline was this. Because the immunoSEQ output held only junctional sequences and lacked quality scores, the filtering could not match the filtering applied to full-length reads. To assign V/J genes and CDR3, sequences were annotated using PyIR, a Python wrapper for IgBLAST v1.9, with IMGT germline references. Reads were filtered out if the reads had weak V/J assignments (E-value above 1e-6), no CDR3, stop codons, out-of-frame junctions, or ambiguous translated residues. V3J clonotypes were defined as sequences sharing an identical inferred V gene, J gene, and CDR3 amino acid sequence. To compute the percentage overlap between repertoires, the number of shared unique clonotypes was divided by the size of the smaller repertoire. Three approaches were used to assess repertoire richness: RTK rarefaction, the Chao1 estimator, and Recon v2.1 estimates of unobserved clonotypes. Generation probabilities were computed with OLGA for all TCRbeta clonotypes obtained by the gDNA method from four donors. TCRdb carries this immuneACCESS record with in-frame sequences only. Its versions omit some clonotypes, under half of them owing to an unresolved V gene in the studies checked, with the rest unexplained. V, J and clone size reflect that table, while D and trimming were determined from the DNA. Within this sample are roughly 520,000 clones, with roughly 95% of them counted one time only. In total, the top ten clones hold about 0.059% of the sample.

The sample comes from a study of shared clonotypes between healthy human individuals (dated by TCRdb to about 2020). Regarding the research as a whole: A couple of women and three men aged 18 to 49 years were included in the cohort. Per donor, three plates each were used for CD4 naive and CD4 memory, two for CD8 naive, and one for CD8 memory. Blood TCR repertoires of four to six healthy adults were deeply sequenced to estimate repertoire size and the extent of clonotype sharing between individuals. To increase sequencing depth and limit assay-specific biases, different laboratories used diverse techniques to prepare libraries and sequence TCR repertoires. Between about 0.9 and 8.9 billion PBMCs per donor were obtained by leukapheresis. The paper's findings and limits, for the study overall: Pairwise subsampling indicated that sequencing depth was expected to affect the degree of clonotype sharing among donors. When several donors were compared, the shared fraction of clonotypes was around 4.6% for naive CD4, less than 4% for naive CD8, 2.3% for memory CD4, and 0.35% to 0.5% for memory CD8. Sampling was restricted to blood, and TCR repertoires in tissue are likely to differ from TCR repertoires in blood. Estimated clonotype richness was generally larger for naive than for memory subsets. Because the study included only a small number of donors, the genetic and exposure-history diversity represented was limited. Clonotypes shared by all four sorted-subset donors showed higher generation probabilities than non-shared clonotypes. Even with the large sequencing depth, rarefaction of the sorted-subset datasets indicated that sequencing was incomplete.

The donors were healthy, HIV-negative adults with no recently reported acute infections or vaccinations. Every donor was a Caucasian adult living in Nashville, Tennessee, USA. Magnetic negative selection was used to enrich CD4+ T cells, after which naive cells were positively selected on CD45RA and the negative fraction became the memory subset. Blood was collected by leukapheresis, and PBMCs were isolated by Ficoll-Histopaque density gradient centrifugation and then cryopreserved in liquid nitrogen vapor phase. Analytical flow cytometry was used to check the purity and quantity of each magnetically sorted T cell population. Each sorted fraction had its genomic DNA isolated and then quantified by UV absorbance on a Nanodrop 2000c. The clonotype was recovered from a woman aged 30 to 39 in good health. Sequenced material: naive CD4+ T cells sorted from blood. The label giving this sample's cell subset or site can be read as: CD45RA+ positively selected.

CDR3 region: CASSLVGLAGGGQETQYF. The DNA reads as follows: TGCGCCAGCAGCTTGGTAGGGCTAGCGGGAGGAGGCCAAGAGACCCAGTACTTC. The chain was built from TRBV5-1 and TRBJ2-5, with 11 bases aligning to TRBD2. The CDR3 numbers 18 residues from cysteine through phenylalanine. CDR3 DNA only is kept here, 54 bases in frame from base 1. As encoded in the germline V gene, CDR1 is SGHRS while CDR2 is YFSETQ. The junction shows trimming of 0 bases on V and 1 base on J, and the gene matches do not reach 8 bases of it.